This T cell receptor beta chain stems from a study of T cell changes during pregnancy in multiple sclerosis. This CDR3 has 14 residues. The germline V gene encodes CDR1 MDHEN and CDR2 SYDVKM. V was cut by 4 bases and J by 7 bases, with 14 bases left in between. The assay was immunoSEQ multiplex PCR, and TCRdb's table has in-frame clones only and misses some. The sample contains 80,000 or so clones, nearly 95% of which appear only once. The TCR was taken from a female donor in good health, enrolled as a control in a pregnancy study. The gene calls are TRBV28 and TRBJ1-5; TRBD1 might be the D (6 bases). The sequences come from peripheral blood, collected in the second trimester of pregnancy. The CDR3 region is CASSSMGAIQPQHF. The CDR3 DNA sequence: TGTGCCAGCAGTTCTATGGGGGCGATACAGCCCCAGCATTTT.